This TCR beta chain was sequenced in a study of blood T cell repertoires in COVID-19. The V end was cut by 5 bases, the J end by 3 bases, with 10 bases between. The CDR3 is 13 residues long. Germline V gives CDR1 MNHEY, CDR2 SVGEGT. The assay was immunoSEQ multiplex PCR, and TCRdb's table has in-frame clones only and misses some. This sample has approximately 200,000 clones, with 85% to 90% found just once. The receptor was derived from a man aged 30 to 45 who had recovered from COVID-19. This chain links TRBV6-2 or TRBV6-3 with TRBJ1-1; no clear D gene. The specimen was PBMCs or T cells enriched from blood (not recorded which). CDR3 nucleotide sequence: TGTGCCAGCAGTCTACGGGTCGACACTGAAGCTTTCTTT. It encodes CASSLRVDTEAFF.